The 8 T cell receptor beta chains in this list originate from one sample, sequenced in a study of OX40 agonist ivuxolimab in advanced cancers. Generated by immunoSEQ multiplex PCR, the TCRdb table keeps only in-frame clones and is missing some. The sample lists approximately 32,000 clones, approximately 90% occurring once. The sample here was CD4+ or CD8+ T cells sorted from blood, taken in a trial of the OX40 agonist ivuxolimab. These receptors came from an adult with an advanced solid tumor such as melanoma, head and neck, liver or kidney cancer.

The chain recombines TRBV11-1 with TRBJ1-2; D is perhaps TRBD1 (6 bases). This CDR3 is built from 14 residues. Germline-derived CDR1 and CDR2 are SGHAT and FQDESV (reference sequence). Trimming pared 1 base from V and 10 bases from J, leaving 16 bases between. The CDR3 is CASSLEGGVLDYTF. Here the CDR3 DNA reads TGTGCCAGCAGCTTAGAGGGGGGAGTCTTGGACTACACCTTC.

The CDR3 reads CASSIGQGPYSNQPQHF. DNA of the CDR3: TGTGCCAGTAGTATTGGGCAGGGCCCTTATAGCAATCAGCCCCAGCATTTT. This chain links TRBV19 with TRBJ1-5; D perhaps matches TRBD1 (5 bases). The CDR3 has 17 residues. V gave up 3 bases and J gave up 0 bases, with 15 bases separating them. Germline lookup yields CDR1 LNHDA and CDR2 SQIVND (reference sequence).

The rearrangement links TRBV12-5 to TRBJ2-2; TRBD2 is a possible D gene (5 bases). The V gene lost 6 bases and the J gene lost 5 bases, with 10 bases spanning the gap. There are 13 residues in the CDR3. Germline V CDR1 and CDR2: LGHNT, FRNRAP. The CDR3 DNA reads as TGTGCTAGTGGGGGAGAAGGTACCGGGGAGCTGTTTTTT. It codes for CASGGEGTGELFF.

The genes are TRBV7-8 and TRBJ2-3; 11 bases match TRBD2. Germline V gene lookup returns CDR1 SGHVS and CDR2 FQNEAQ. The CDR3 spans 16 residues. Unmatched junction bases numbered 6, after V lost 5 bases and J lost 2 bases. The DNA of the CDR3 is TGTGCCAGCAGCCCCTTAGCGGGAGGGATCACAGATACGCAGTATTTT. Amino acids: CASSPLAGGITDTQYF.

This sequence joins TRBV11-2 and TRBJ2-5; 12 bases agree with TRBD2. The V segment lost 1 base and the J segment 2 bases; nucleotides outside the gene matches: 2. CDR1 SGHAT and CDR2 FQNNGV come from the germline V gene. CDR3 size: 16 residues. CDR3: CASSLALAGGQETQYF. The DNA of the CDR3 is TGTGCCAGCAGCTTAGCACTAGCGGGGGGTCAAGAGACCCAGTACTTC.

This clone was counted only a few times. The chain is built from TRBV2 and TRBJ2-1; tentatively, D is TRBD2 (6 bases). Looked up from germline, CDR1 is SNHLY and CDR2 is FYNNEI. The CDR3 totals 15 residues. The germline V and J ends were trimmed by 3 bases and 2 bases, with 11 bases remaining between them. The CDR3 nucleotides read TGTGCCAGCAGTGAGGAGGACTATACCTACAATGAGCAGTTCTTC. Amino acids: CASSEEDYTYNEQFF.

The chain is built from TRBV13 and TRBJ2-1; D might be TRBD1 (6 bases). The CDR3 covers 16 residues. Per germline, CDR1 PRHDT and CDR2 FYEKMQ (reference sequence). V lost 4 bases to trimming and J lost 0 bases, with 13 bases between them. CDR3 in DNA: TGTGCCAGCAGCTCAGCGGACAGAAACTCCTACAATGAGCAGTTCTTC. It translates to CASSSADRNSYNEQFF.

CDR3 sequence reads: CASSPDFLNQPQHF. The DNA for the CDR3 is TGTGCCAGCAGCCCTGACTTCCTCAATCAGCCCCAGCATTTT. The chain links TRBV7-6 to TRBJ1-5; D uncertain. Looked up from germline, CDR1 is SGHVS and CDR2 is FNYEAQ. Trimming removed 5 bases at V and 3 bases at J, with 11 bases between. The CDR3 runs to 14 residues.